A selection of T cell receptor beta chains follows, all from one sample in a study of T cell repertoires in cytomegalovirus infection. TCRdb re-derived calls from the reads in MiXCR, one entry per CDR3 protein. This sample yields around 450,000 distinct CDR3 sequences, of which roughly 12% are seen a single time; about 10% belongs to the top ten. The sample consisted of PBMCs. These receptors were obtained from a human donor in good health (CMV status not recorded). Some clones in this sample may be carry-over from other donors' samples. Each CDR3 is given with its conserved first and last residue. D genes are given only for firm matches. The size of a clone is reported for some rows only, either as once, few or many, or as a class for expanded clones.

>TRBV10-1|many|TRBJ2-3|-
CASSEGGTDTQYF
TGCGCCAGCAGTGAAGGGGGGACAGATACGCAGTATTTT
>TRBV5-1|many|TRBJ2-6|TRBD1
CASSSTGATSGANVLTF
TGCGCCAGCAGCTCGACAGGGGCTACCTCTGGGGCCAACGTCCTGACTTTC
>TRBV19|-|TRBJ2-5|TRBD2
CASSGTNQETQYF
TGTGCCAGTAGTGGGACTAACCAAGAGACCCAGTACTTC
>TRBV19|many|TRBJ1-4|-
CASSAPDNGEKLFF
TGTGCCAGTAGTGCCCCGGACAACGGTGAAAAACTGTTTTTT
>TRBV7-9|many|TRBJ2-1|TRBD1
CASSSRQGWDNEQFF
TGTGCCAGCAGCTCCCGACAGGGTTGGGACAATGAGCAGTTCTTC
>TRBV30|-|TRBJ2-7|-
CAWSPSGLTSYEQYF
TGTGCCTGGAGTCCGAGTGGACTAACTTCCTACGAGCAGTACTTC
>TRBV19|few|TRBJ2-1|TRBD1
CASSIRIWHRGTGDNEQFF
TGTGCCAGTAGTATACGGATTTGGCACCGGGGGACAGGCGACAATGAGCAGTTCTTC
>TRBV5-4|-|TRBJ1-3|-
CASSFDQTGNTIYF
TGTGCCAGCAGCTTTGATCAGACGGGAAACACCATATATTTT
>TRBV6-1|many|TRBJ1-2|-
CASSEDIRGYTF
TGTGCCAGCAGTGAAGATATTAGGGGCTACACCTTC
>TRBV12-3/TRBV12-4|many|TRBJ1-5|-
CASNKGGRSQPQHF
TGTGCCAGCAACAAGGGGGGAAGAAGTCAGCCCCAGCATTTT
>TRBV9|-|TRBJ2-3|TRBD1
CASSLLDRVVTDTQYF
TGTGCCAGCAGCCTTCTGGACAGGGTGGTCACAGATACGCAGTATTTT
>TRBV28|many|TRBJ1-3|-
CASKKHHSGNTIYF
TGTGCCAGCAAGAAACACCACTCTGGAAACACCATATATTTT
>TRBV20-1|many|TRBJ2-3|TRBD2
CSASEAGGLDTQYF
TGCAGTGCTAGTGAAGCGGGGGGCCTGGATACGCAGTATTTT
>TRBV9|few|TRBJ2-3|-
CASSPGVAVLTDTQYF
TGTGCCAGCAGCCCCGGGGTAGCGGTGCTCACAGATACGCAGTATTTT
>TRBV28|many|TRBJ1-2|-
CASRISHDTSNYGYTF
TGTGCCAGCAGGATATCCCACGACACCTCCAACTATGGCTACACCTTC
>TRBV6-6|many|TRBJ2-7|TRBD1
CASTLLQGADYEQYF
TGTGCCAGCACCTTGCTCCAGGGGGCGGACTACGAGCAGTACTTC
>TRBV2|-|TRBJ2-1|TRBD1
CASSEARDRPYNEQFF
TGTGCCAGCAGTGAAGCGCGGGACAGGCCCTACAATGAGCAGTTCTTC